The source of this T cell receptor beta chain is a study of post-analysis software for immune sequencing data. Study-wide points: About five TRBV segments appeared more often in patients than in controls, and TRBV5-6, TRBV5-1 and TRBV20-1 were among these.

To note about this clonotype: Its antigen is unknown.

The TCR beta cDNA libraries carried unique molecular identifiers. TCRdb called the PCR reads again in MiXCR, with one record for every CDR3 protein. Of 600,000 to 700,000 distinct CDR3 sequences in the sample, about 60% were seen once. Germline CDR1 and CDR2: DFQATT and SNEGSKA (reference sequence). With V trimmed by 6 bases and J by 0 bases, 8 bases remained unmatched. The CDR3 sequence is 14 residues long. The J gene is TRBJ2-7, the V gene TRBV20-1; TRBD2 agrees at 7 bases. This receptor was obtained from a girl aged 2 to 10 with multiple sclerosis. The sequencing input was blood. The CDR3 loop reads CSAAAGTNSYEQYF. CDR3 DNA sequence: TGCAGTGCCGCAGCCGGGACTAACTCCTACGAGCAGTACTTC.